Each of the 17 T cell receptor beta chains below was sequenced from the same sample in a study of radiotherapy plus CTLA-4 blockade in lung cancer. Libraries were prepared by immunoSEQ multiplex PCR; TCRdb keeps only in-frame clonotypes and omits some of them. The table records 47,000 or so clones, approximately 84% of them present only once. The sequenced sample was peripheral blood, obtained from a patient treated with radiotherapy plus ipilimumab. The source is a human donor with non-small cell lung cancer whose response to radiotherapy plus ipilimumab could not be evaluated.

This rearrangement joins TRBV7-9 to TRBJ2-5; 7 bases align to TRBD2. Germline assignment: CDR1 SEHNR and CDR2 FQNEAQ (reference sequence). The CDR3 is made up of 15 amino acids. Trimming cost V 1 base and J 4 bases; bases outside gene matches: 6. CDR3 sequence (DNA): TGTGCCAGCAGCTTAGAAGGCGGGGAGGGAGAGACCCAGTACTTC. Translating it yields CASSLEGGEGETQYF.

The chain is built from TRBV11-2 and TRBJ2-5, with D possibly TRBD1 on 6 matching bases. CDR3 size: 14 residues. Between the trimmed V and J ends, which lost 6 bases and 2 bases, there was a span of 13 bases. Germline V gene data show CDR1 as SGHAT and CDR2 as FQNNGV. The CDR3 here is CASRSRQAQETQYF. The DNA of the CDR3 is TGTGCCAGCAGATCCCGACAGGCACAAGAGACCCAGTACTTC.

The V and J genes are TRBV27 and TRBJ2-7; 8 bases match TRBD1. Germline loops: CDR1 MNHEY, CDR2 SMNVEV (reference sequence). Trimming took 5 bases from V and 3 from J; bases not matched to a gene: 12. The CDR3 length is 16 residues. CDR3 region: CASSHYSGTGYYEQYF. The CDR3 DNA sequence: TGTGCCAGCAGTCACTATTCCGGGACAGGATACTACGAGCAGTACTTC.

V usage is TRBV5-1 and J usage is TRBJ2-3; TRBD1 aligns across 11 bases. The junction had 2 bases not matched to a gene; V was cut back by 4 bases and J by 4 bases. The CDR3 contains 14 residues. Germline lookup yields CDR1 SGHRS and CDR2 YFSETQ. CDR3 DNA: TGCGCCAGCAGCCCGGGACAGGGGGCAGATACGCAGTATTTT. Its protein product is CASSPGQGADTQYF.

The gene calls are TRBV4-3 and TRBJ1-3; a possible D gene is TRBD1 (5 bases). The germline V and J ends were trimmed by 3 bases and 0 bases, with 15 bases remaining between them. CDR1 is LGHNA, CDR2 YSLEER, per germline. CDR3 length equals 17 residues. As DNA, the CDR3 is TGCGCCAGCAGCCATTACGGAGGGGCCCACTCTGGAAACACCATATATTTT. This sequence encodes CASSHYGGAHSGNTIYF.

This clone showed up just a few times. V usage is TRBV19 and J usage is TRBJ2-3, with 9 bases matching TRBD1. Germline trimming cut 7 bases from V and 2 bases from J; bases unmatched to any gene: 10. The CDR3 is 16 residues long. Germline CDR1 and CDR2: LNHDA and SQIVND (reference sequence). The CDR3 sequence is CASTSGQGSLTDTQYF. CDR3 coding DNA: TGTGCCAGTACTTCCGGACAGGGGAGTCTCACAGATACGCAGTATTTT. The variable domain in full, with the rest retrieved from reference TRBV19 and TRBJ2-3, is DGGITQSPKYLFRKEGQNVTLSCEQNLNHDAMYWYRQDPGQGLRLIYYSQIVNDFQKGDIAEGYSVSREKKESFPLTVTSAQKNPTAFYLCASTSGQGSLTDTQYFGPGTRLTVL.

This chain joins TRBV28 and TRBJ1-5; 7 nucleotides align to TRBD1. After removal of 4 bases from V and 1 base from J, the junction contained 4 bases not matched to a gene. The CDR3 sequence is 15 residues long. The germline CDR1 and CDR2 sequences are MDHEN and SYDVKM. The CDR3 sequence is CASSWAGGSNQPQHF. Written as DNA, the CDR3 is TGTGCCAGCAGTTGGGCAGGGGGGAGCAATCAGCCCCAGCATTTT.

CDR3 nucleotide sequence: TGCGCCAGCAGCTATGACGACAGCTCACCCCTCCACTTT. This translates into CASSYDDSSPLHF. This sequence joins TRBV5-1 and TRBJ1-6, with D possibly TRBD1 on 5 matching bases. V lost 3 bases to trimming and J lost 10 bases, with 11 bases between them. The CDR3 has 13 residues. Germline V CDR1 and CDR2: SGHRS, YFSETQ.

The chain joins TRBV4-3 to TRBJ2-7, with a tentative D call TRBD2 (5 bases). V lost 3 bases, J lost 6 bases, and 12 bases lay in between. The germline CDR1 and CDR2 sequences are LGHNA and YSLEER. The length of the CDR3 is 13 residues. CDR3 region: CASSHSAGGEQYF. The CDR3 DNA reads as TGCGCCAGCAGCCATTCCGCGGGCGGCGAGCAGTACTTC.

The rearrangement links TRBV19 to TRBJ1-2; TRBD1 matches 12 bases. CDR1 and CDR2 (germline): LNHDA, SQIVND (reference sequence). CDR3 length: 15 amino acids. The V and J ends lost 6 bases and 7 bases, in that order; junction bases with no gene match: 9. CDR3 sequence (DNA): TGTGCCAGTAGAGACCGGGACAGGGGGCTAGCTGGCTACACCTTC. This translates into CASRDRDRGLAGYTF.

V gene TRBV30 combines with J gene TRBJ1-6; D is perhaps TRBD1 (5 bases). The CDR3 length is 15 residues. CDR1 is GTSNPN and CDR2 is SVGIG in the germline V gene (reference sequence). V lost 3 bases and J lost 7, with 16 bases in between. In DNA, the CDR3 is TGTGCCTGGAGCCCTGGGGGGACGGGGAATTCACCCCTCCACTTT. It codes for CAWSPGGTGNSPLHF.

The chain joins TRBV10-2 to TRBJ2-1; possibly TRBD2 for D (6 bases). Germline loops: CDR1 WSHSY, CDR2 SAAADI. V gave up 11 bases and J gave up 0 bases, with 17 bases separating them. The CDR3 length is 15 residues. The CDR3 coding sequence is TGCGCCGGGAAGAGCGGGTATAGCTCCTACAATGAGCAGTTCTTC. As protein: CAGKSGYSSYNEQFF.

The chain uses TRBV6-5 and TRBJ1-2, with 7 bases matching TRBD1. The CDR3 is 15 amino acids. Trimming at V came to 6 bases and at J to 0 bases, leaving 7 bases not matched to a gene. Germline V gene lookup returns CDR1 MNHEY and CDR2 SVGAGI. This CDR3 reads CASRARDRTNYGYTF. The CDR3 nucleotides read TGTGCCAGCAGGGCCCGGGACAGAACTAACTATGGCTACACCTTC.

The V and J genes are TRBV7-9 and TRBJ2-2; 7 bases agree with TRBD2. CDR1 and CDR2 from the germline V gene are SEHNR and FQNEAQ (reference sequence). V trimming: 1 base; J trimming: 1 base; junction bases outside the gene matches: 3. This CDR3 has 16 amino acids. CDR3 nucleotides: TGTGCCAGCAGCTTAGTTACGGGAGGGAACACCGGGGAGCTGTTTTTT. It encodes CASSLVTGGNTGELFF. The complete variable domain, with remaining parts taken from reference TRBV7-9 and TRBJ2-2, reads DTGVSQNPRHKITKRGQNVTFRCDPISEHNRLYWYRQTLGQGPEFLTYFQNEAQLEKSRLLSDRFSAERPKGSFSTLEIQRTEQGDSAMYLCASSLVTGGNTGELFFGEGSRLTVL.

The chain employs TRBV29-1 and TRBJ2-2; D is uncertain. The germline V and J ends were trimmed by 6 bases and 1 base, with 12 bases remaining between them. CDR3 size: 14 residues. The V gene's germline CDR1 is SQVTM and CDR2 ANQGSEA. CDR3 in amino acids: CSVTAHRNTGELFF. The DNA of the CDR3 is TGCAGCGTCACCGCCCATAGGAACACCGGGGAGCTGTTTTTT.

V usage is TRBV4-3 and J usage is TRBJ1-1; tentative D call: TRBD1 (5 bases). Germline V gene lookup returns CDR1 LGHNA and CDR2 YSLEER. CDR3 length: 17 residues. With 0 bases removed from V and 0 bases from J, the gap between germline ends came to 14 bases. In DNA, the CDR3 is TGCGCCAGCAGCCAAGATATCCCAGGGAGGATGAACACTGAAGCTTTCTTT. This encodes CASSQDIPGRMNTEAFF.

The CDR3 region is CASTSEGGRTGELFF. For the CDR3, the DNA is TGTGCCAGCACCTCAGAGGGGGGGCGGACCGGGGAGCTGTTTTTT. The rearrangement joins TRBV11-2 to TRBJ2-2; D might be TRBD2 (7 bases). This CDR3 is 15 amino acids long. In germline, CDR1 is SGHAT, CDR2 FQNNGV. Trimming took off 7 bases at V and 5 bases at J, with 17 bases between the two ends.